A single sample gave rise to the 30 T cell receptor beta chains below, sequenced in a study of cytomegalovirus exposure and HLA in healthy donors (dated by TCRdb to about 2017). Library preparation employed the immunoSEQ multiplex PCR assay. The multiplex PCR relied on a mix of 60 forward primers for TCR Vbeta segments and 13 reverse primers for TCR Jbeta segments. TCRdb stores this immuneACCESS table with in-frame sequences only. Part of the clones is absent; in the studies checked, under half of the shortfall reflects unresolved V genes, and no reason is known for the rest. The sample yields roughly 150,000 clones; roughly three quarters were counted once. The ten largest make up about 3% of the sample. The sequenced sample consisted of PBMCs. All receptors derive from a male donor in good health and CMV-seronegative.

This clone was counted between two and nine times. The rearrangement links TRBV28 to TRBJ1-2; a weak D match, TRBD1 (6 bases). Per the germline V gene, CDR1 is MDHEN and CDR2 is SYDVKM. The length of the CDR3 is 17 residues. V shed 5 bases and J shed 5 bases, with 24 bases lying between them. CDR3 residues: CASSGGGGPWGSYGYTF. In DNA, the CDR3 is TGTGCCAGCAGTGGGGGAGGGGGACCCTGGGGGTCATATGGCTACACCTTC.

This clone has only a few counts. V is TRBV7-6 and J is TRBJ2-1, with TRBD1 identical over 9 bases. CDR1 and CDR2 (germline): SGHVS, FNYEAQ. The CDR3 totals 13 residues. The V and J ends lost 5 bases and 7 bases, in that order; junction bases with no gene match: 3. The CDR3 DNA is TGTGCCAGCAGCACAGGGGGCAGGAATGAGCAGTTCTTC. Protein product: CASSTGGRNEQFF.

This chain joins TRBV14 and TRBJ2-7; 7 nucleotides agree with TRBD1. CDR1 is SGHDN, CDR2 FVKESK, per germline. The length of the CDR3 is 15 residues. J gave up 2 bases and V 1 base, and 5 bases lay outside the gene matches. This chain's CDR3 is CASSQARDRAYEQYF. The DNA for the CDR3 is TGTGCCAGCAGCCAAGCACGGGACAGAGCCTACGAGCAGTACTTC.

This chain connects TRBV5-4 to TRBJ1-1; D gene unclear. The CDR3 sequence is 13 residues long. The V end lost 0 bases, the J end lost 4 bases, and 7 bases lay between the germline ends. From germline, CDR1 is SGHNT and CDR2 YYREEE (reference sequence). CDR3: CASSLAPGTEAFF. The DNA of the CDR3 is TGTGCCAGCAGCTTGGCCCCGGGCACTGAAGCTTTCTTT.

This clone has only one observation. J is TRBJ1-6 and V is TRBV18; 8 positions match TRBD1. The CDR3 length is 16 residues. From germline, CDR1 is KGHSH and CDR2 LQKENI. The junction had 4 bases not matched to a gene; V was cut back by 0 bases and J by 6 bases. The CDR3 bases are TGTGCCAGCTCACCACCGTGGACAGGGCGTAATTCACCCCTCCACTTT. Translation: CASSPPWTGRNSPLHF.

This clone was seen just once. V and J are TRBV18 and TRBJ1-2, with a tentative D call TRBD1 (5 bases). From germline, CDR1 is KGHSH and CDR2 LQKENI. Trimming took 2 bases from V and 2 from J, leaving 15 bases between them. CDR3 size: 16 residues. The CDR3 is CASSPGADTRNYGYTF. The CDR3 DNA is TGTGCCAGCTCACCAGGGGCAGATACCCGAAACTATGGCTACACCTTC.

The chain recombines TRBV18 with TRBJ1-1, with D possibly matching TRBD1 (5 bases). V lost 4 bases and J lost 3, with 12 bases in between. This CDR3 region has 14 residues. CDR1 and CDR2 (germline): KGHSH, LQKENI. CDR3 amino acids: CASSLGGIDTEAFF. CDR3 sequence (DNA): TGTGCCAGCTCACTGGGGGGTATCGACACTGAAGCTTTCTTT.

The rearrangement uses TRBV27 and TRBJ2-3; 7 positions agree with TRBD1. CDR1 is MNHEY and CDR2 is SMNVEV in the germline V gene (reference sequence). The CDR3 totals 13 residues. V was pared by 6 bases and J by 7 bases, with 7 bases of the junction left unmatched. The CDR3 protein is CASSSQGEHTQYF. The CDR3 DNA follows: TGTGCCAGCAGCTCCCAGGGGGAGCATACGCAGTATTTT.

CDR3 sequence: CASRPPGGSGNTIYF. The CDR3 bases are TGTGCCAGCAGACCCCCCGGAGGGTCTGGAAACACCATATATTTT. The chain links TRBV6-5 to TRBJ1-3; D gene uncertain. Germline CDR1 and CDR2: MNHEY and SVGAGI. Trimming took off 6 bases at V and 1 base at J, with 13 bases between the two ends. This CDR3 comprises 15 residues.

As concerns this clone: The same CDR3 is also encoded by other DNA sequences in this sample. CDR3 region: CASSLGLNYGYTF. The DNA of the CDR3 is TGTGCCAGCAGCTTGGGACTGAACTATGGCTACACCTTC. The chain recombines TRBV11-2 with TRBJ1-2; D possibly corresponds to TRBD1 (5 bases). Germline V CDR1 and CDR2: SGHAT, FQNNGV. V dropped 3 bases and J dropped 2 bases, with 7 bases sitting between them. The CDR3 is 13 amino acids.

The chain carries TRBV10-2 and TRBJ1-4; perhaps TRBD1 as D (6 bases). Germline CDR1 is WSHSY and CDR2 is SAAADI. The CDR3 runs to 15 residues. Deletions cut 3 bases from V and 7 bases from J, with 15 bases between. For the CDR3, the DNA is TGCGCCAGCAGTGATCCAGGGGTTCTTCGTGAAAAACTGTTTTTT. It is translated as CASSDPGVLREKLFF.

The rearrangement joins TRBV5-5 to TRBJ1-4, with a possible D match to TRBD1 (5 bases). From germline, CDR1 is SGHKS and CDR2 YYEKEE (reference sequence). Between the trimmed V and J ends, which lost 0 bases and 4 bases, there was a span of 7 bases. The CDR3 totals 14 residues. This CDR3 is CASSLGQINEKLFF. The CDR3 DNA follows: TGTGCCAGCAGCTTGGGACAGATTAATGAAAAACTGTTTTTT.

This chain connects TRBV23-1 to TRBJ2-1, with 12 bases aligning to TRBD2. TRBV23-1 counts as an open reading frame of uncertain function. With 2 bases clipped from V and 8 bases from J, the junction kept 7 bases outside the gene matches. The CDR3 contains 16 residues. This CDR3 is CASSQATSGSVDEQFF. DNA of the CDR3: TGCGCCAGCAGTCAAGCGACTAGCGGGAGTGTCGATGAGCAGTTCTTC.

This chain joins TRBV30 and TRBJ2-5, with 9 bases identical to TRBD2. V trimming: 0 bases; J trimming: 5 bases; junction bases outside the gene matches: 7. The CDR3 contains 15 residues. Germline V CDR1 and CDR2: GTSNPN, SVGIG (reference sequence). The CDR3 DNA reads as TGTGCCTGGAGTGTAATTGGCGGGGGGGCGGAGACCCAGTACTTC. This sequence encodes CAWSVIGGGAETQYF.

The chain carries TRBV7-2 and TRBJ2-1; D gene unclear. V was clipped by 5 bases and J by 1 base, with 9 bases between them. Germline V CDR1 and CDR2: SGHTA, FQGNSA. The CDR3 extends over 14 amino acids. The DNA for the CDR3 is TGTGCCAGCAGCCGTACTCCTTCCTACAATGAGCAGTTCTTC. Protein sequence: CASSRTPSYNEQFF.

The gene calls are TRBV27 and TRBJ1-5, with a weak D call TRBD1 (6 bases). The CDR3 runs to 14 residues. Germline V CDR1 and CDR2: MNHEY, SMNVEV (reference sequence). The V gene lost 4 bases and the J gene lost 9 bases, with 16 bases spanning the gap. The CDR3 region has the DNA TGTGCCAGCAGTTCCTTGCAGGGGAGGGGGCCCCAGCATTTT. Amino acid sequence: CASSSLQGRGPQHF.

The rearrangement joins TRBV6-5 to TRBJ2-7; D possibly corresponds to TRBD2 (7 bases). Trimming took 0 bases from V and 2 from J, leaving 14 bases between them. Germline lookup yields CDR1 MNHEY and CDR2 SVGAGI. The CDR3 length is 16 residues. CDR3 sequence reads: CASSYSFAGAAYEQYF. DNA for the CDR3: TGTGCCAGCAGTTACTCATTCGCGGGGGCTGCCTACGAGCAGTACTTC.

J is TRBJ2-2 and V is TRBV7-2; D perhaps matches TRBD2 (5 bases). The CDR3 extends over 16 amino acids. V was clipped by 7 bases and J by 1 base, with 16 bases between them. Germline V gives CDR1 SGHTA, CDR2 FQGNSA. The CDR3 spells CASTPLISVNTGELFF. The CDR3 bases are TGTGCCAGCACGCCGCTTATTAGCGTGAACACCGGGGAGCTGTTTTTT.

The CDR3 protein is CASTHMGDRVSPLHF. In DNA form, the CDR3 reads TGTGCCAGTACCCACATGGGGGACAGGGTCTCACCCCTCCACTTT. The genes are TRBV19 and TRBJ1-6, with 9 positions matching TRBD1. This CDR3 contains 15 residues. V was clipped by 7 bases and J by 10 bases; unmatched bases: 11. The V gene's germline CDR1 is LNHDA and CDR2 SQIVND (reference sequence).

This clone was seen a few times. The V and J genes are TRBV5-1 and TRBJ2-3; D uncertain. The CDR3 is made up of 14 amino acids. The germline V gene has CDR1 SGHRS and CDR2 YFSETQ. Trimming shortened V by 0 bases and J by 6 bases, and 11 bases separated the two germline ends. The CDR3 sequence: CASSLDTMEDTQYF. The CDR3 DNA reads as TGCGCCAGCAGCTTGGACACCATGGAGGATACGCAGTATTTT.

Regarding this clone: A single base separates this from a much larger clone, so it may be a read error. V usage is TRBV5-6 and J usage is TRBJ2-7, with TRBD1 matching 9 bases. The CDR3 is 14 amino acids. Germline-derived CDR1 and CDR2 are SGHDT and YYEEEE. Trimming at V came to 0 bases and at J to 3 bases, leaving 1 base not matched to a gene. In nucleotides, the CDR3 is TGTGCCAGCAGCTTGGTGGACAGGGGCTACGAGCAGTACTTC. It specifies CASSLVDRGYEQYF.

This clone was seen a few times. This CDR3 is CASSPTGRDSPLHF. Written as DNA, the CDR3 is TGCGCCAGCAGCCCGACAGGTAGAGATTCACCCCTCCACTTT. This chain links TRBV5-1 with TRBJ1-6, with TRBD1 as a possible D gene (6 bases). V lost 4 bases, J lost 8 bases, and 13 bases lay in between. CDR1 SGHRS and CDR2 YFSETQ come from the germline V gene. The CDR3 has 14 amino acids.

The V call is TRBV6-5, the J call TRBJ1-5; no clear D. Trimming cost V 5 bases and J 2 bases, with 10 bases left between them. Germline V gives CDR1 MNHEY, CDR2 SVGAGI. The CDR3 consists of 14 residues. CDR3 coding DNA: TGTGCCAGCAGTCGCGCCTCGGGCAATCAGCCCCAGCATTTT. This sequence encodes CASSRASGNQPQHF.

This clone was counted once. V and J are TRBV7-9 and TRBJ2-7; 10 bases are a match to TRBD1. The CDR3 runs to 14 residues. Germline lookup yields CDR1 SEHNR and CDR2 FQNEAQ (reference sequence). Trimming took 5 bases from V and 7 from J; bases not matched to a gene: 8. CDR3 residues: CASSVPGQGYEQYF. CDR3 coding DNA: TGTGCCAGCAGCGTACCGGGACAGGGGTATGAGCAGTACTTC.

CDR3 DNA: TGTGCCAGCAGTACGAACTTATTCCACTACGAGCAGTACTTC. Protein: CASSTNLFHYEQYF. The V gene is TRBV28, the J gene TRBJ2-7; D remains ambiguous. The germline V gene encodes CDR1 MDHEN and CDR2 SYDVKM. The CDR3 sequence is 14 residues long. Deletions cut 5 bases from V and 3 bases from J, with 14 bases between.

This clone was counted only a few times. The CDR3 region is CASSPQGTGVGGYTF. The CDR3 bases are TGTGCCAGCAGTCCCCAAGGGACAGGGGTAGGAGGCTACACCTTC. The J gene is TRBJ1-2, the V gene TRBV2; TRBD1 aligns across 10 bases. The V segment lost 5 bases and the J segment 8 bases; nucleotides outside the gene matches: 11. This CDR3 is 15 amino acids long. Germline-derived CDR1 and CDR2 are SNHLY and FYNNEI.

This sequence joins TRBV30 and TRBJ1-3; D uncertain. In germline, CDR1 is GTSNPN, CDR2 SVGIG (reference sequence). V shed 8 bases and J shed 2 bases, with 16 bases lying between them. The CDR3 has 14 amino acids. The CDR3 loop is CALSGHSAGNTIYF. The CDR3 region has the DNA TGTGCCCTAAGCGGGCATTCAGCTGGAAACACCATATATTTT. Supplemented by reference TRBV30 and TRBJ1-3, the full variable domain reads SQTIHQWPATLVQPVGSPLSLECTVEGTSNPNLYWYRQAAGRGLQLLFYSVGIGQISSEVPQNLSASRPQDRQFILSSKKLLLSDSGFYLCALSGHSAGNTIYFGEGSWLTVV.

This clone was seen more than once but under ten times. CDR3 coding DNA: TGTGCCAGTAGTACCAAGACAGGGTATGGGAACACTGAAGCTTTCTTT. Translation gives CASSTKTGYGNTEAFF. This chain connects TRBV19 to TRBJ1-1; 7 nucleotides agree with TRBD1. Germline V CDR1 and CDR2: LNHDA, SQIVND (reference sequence). V lost 4 bases and J lost 1; bases outside the gene matches: 9. This CDR3 region has 16 residues.

The rearrangement uses TRBV6-5 and TRBJ1-2; 7 bases align to TRBD1. CDR3 size: 14 residues. Trimming took 7 bases from V and 6 from J; bases not matched to a gene: 11. The germline V gene encodes CDR1 MNHEY and CDR2 SVGAGI. The CDR3 sequence: CASTPSTGSNGYTF. DNA of the CDR3: TGTGCCAGCACCCCCTCGACAGGGAGTAATGGCTACACCTTC.

V is TRBV28 and J is TRBJ1-1; 7 nucleotides agree with TRBD1. Per germline, CDR1 MDHEN and CDR2 SYDVKM. CDR3 length: 15 residues. V was clipped by 7 bases and J by 5 bases; unmatched bases: 13. The CDR3 DNA reads TGTGCCAGCACTCCCCACAGGGGCGAGGGGACTGAAGCTTTCTTT. As protein: CASTPHRGEGTEAFF. The full variable domain, completed using reference TRBV28 and TRBJ1-1, is DVKVTQSSRYLVKRTGEKVFLECVQDMDHENMFWYRQDPGLGLRLIYFSYDVKMKEKGDIPEGYSVSREKKERFSLILESASTNQTSMYLCASTPHRGEGTEAFFGQGTRLTVV.